The 28 T cell receptor beta chains in this list originate from one sample, sequenced in a study of shared clonotypes between healthy human individuals. Libraries were prepared by immunoSEQ multiplex PCR; TCRdb keeps only in-frame clonotypes and omits some of them. The sample lists about 470,000 clones, roughly 80% seen once, with roughly 13% in the top ten. The source material was PBMCs. The receptors derive from a woman aged 40 to 50 in good health. Some clones in this sample may be carry-over from other donors' samples.

This chain links TRBV7-3 with TRBJ2-1, with 9 bases matching TRBD2. CDR1 and CDR2 (germline): SGHTA, FQGTGA. After removal of 1 base from V and 2 bases from J, the junction contained 3 bases not matched to a gene. The CDR3 sequence is 16 residues long. The CDR3 DNA reads TGTGCCAGCAGCTTAATAGGCGGGAGGGCCTACAATGAGCAGTTCTTC. The encoded protein is CASSLIGGRAYNEQFF.

This clone was detected many times. The gene calls are TRBV29-1 and TRBJ1-2, with 7 bases aligning to TRBD1. V lost 0 bases, J lost 7 bases, and 5 bases stayed unmatched. Germline lookup yields CDR1 SQVTM and CDR2 ANQGSEA. The CDR3 loop spans 13 amino acids. Written as DNA, the CDR3 is TGCAGCGTTGAAGAAACAGGGGATGGTGGCTACACCTTC. Protein product: CSVEETGDGGYTF.

The chain carries TRBV7-6 and TRBJ2-1, with D perhaps matching TRBD2 (6 bases). V was cut by 1 base and J by 0 bases, with 10 bases left in between. Germline CDR1 SGHVS, CDR2 FNYEAQ. The CDR3 spans 16 residues. The CDR3 here is CASSLVLASSYNEQFF. CDR3 coding DNA: TGTGCCAGCAGCTTAGTGCTAGCGAGCTCCTACAATGAGCAGTTCTTC.

V and J are TRBV18 and TRBJ2-1, with unresolved D. Germline values: CDR1 KGHSH, CDR2 LQKENI. The CDR3 sequence is 12 residues long. V gave up 3 bases and J gave up 4 bases, with 4 bases separating them. CDR3 in DNA: TGTGCCAGCTCACCCAGTTACAATGAGCAGTTCTTC. Residues: CASSPSYNEQFF.

The genes are TRBV10-3 and TRBJ1-2; the D gene is possibly TRBD1 (6 bases). Trimming removed 6 bases from V and 4 bases from J, with 15 bases in between. Per the germline V gene, CDR1 is ENHRY and CDR2 is SYGVKD. This CDR3 region has 14 residues. In DNA, the CDR3 is TGTGCCATCAGACCGGGACATTCACTCTATGGCTACACCTTC. Amino acid sequence: CAIRPGHSLYGYTF.

The V gene is TRBV6-4, the J gene TRBJ1-2; possibly TRBD1 for D (5 bases). Germline CDR1 and CDR2: MRHNA and SNTAGT. The CDR3 runs 13 residues. The V gene lost 2 bases and the J gene lost 7 bases, with 11 bases spanning the gap. The CDR3 sequence is CASSDTTRGGYTF. CDR3 bases: TGTGCCAGCAGTGACACCACAAGGGGTGGCTACACCTTC.

The chain uses TRBV27 and TRBJ2-7; D is uncertain. The V gene's germline CDR1 is MNHEY and CDR2 SMNVEV (reference sequence). The CDR3 spans 12 residues. Trimming took off 3 bases at V and 3 bases at J, with 6 bases between the two ends. The CDR3 DNA sequence: TGTGCCAGCAGTTTTTCGGGCTACGAGCAGTACTTC. This gives the protein CASSFSGYEQYF.

The chain's CDR3 is CASSLSAYSTDTQYF. DNA for the CDR3: TGCGCCAGCAGCTTGTCCGCCTATAGCACAGATACGCAGTATTTT. The chain links TRBV5-1 to TRBJ2-3; unclear D gene. V shed 1 base and J shed 0 bases, with 9 bases lying between them. Germline CDR1 and CDR2: SGHRS and YFSETQ. The CDR3 contains 15 residues.

This clone showed up just a few times. This chain uses TRBV11-2 with TRBJ1-1; the D gene is possibly TRBD1 (5 bases). The CDR3 runs 15 residues. Trimming pared 1 base from V and 4 bases from J, leaving 13 bases between. Germline V gene data show CDR1 as SGHAT and CDR2 as FQNNGV. The CDR3 reads CASSLVAGLGTEAFF. The CDR3 nucleotides read TGTGCCAGCAGCTTAGTTGCAGGGCTAGGCACTGAAGCTTTCTTT.

The chain employs TRBV5-1 and TRBJ1-4; D uncertain. Germline V gene lookup returns CDR1 SGHRS and CDR2 YFSETQ. The CDR3 extends over 18 amino acids. Trimming took off 0 bases at V and 0 bases at J, with 15 bases between the two ends. CDR3 DNA: TGCGCCAGCAGCTTGGGTTCCGGGAGTTACCCAACTAATGAAAAACTGTTTTTT. It specifies CASSLGSGSYPTNEKLFF.

This clone was picked up many times. The chain is built from TRBV6-1 and TRBJ1-2; no clear D gene. In germline, CDR1 is MNHNS, CDR2 SASEGT. The CDR3 sequence is 15 residues long. Trimming pared 1 base from V and 4 bases from J, leaving 13 bases between. CDR3 bases: TGTGCCAGCAGTGAAGAAGGATGGGGTCGCTATGGCTACACCTTC. Protein product: CASSEEGWGRYGYTF.

The J gene is TRBJ2-3, the V gene TRBV19, with D maybe TRBD2 (6 bases). The germline V and J ends were trimmed by 4 bases and 2 bases, with 16 bases remaining between them. Germline V gene data show CDR1 as LNHDA and CDR2 as SQIVND (reference sequence). The CDR3 consists of 16 residues. The CDR3 DNA reads as TGTGCCAGTAGTACCTTAAAAGCGGGCCTCACAGATACGCAGTATTTT. As protein: CASSTLKAGLTDTQYF.

The gene calls are TRBV5-5 and TRBJ2-7, with 12 positions matching TRBD1. From germline, CDR1 is SGHKS and CDR2 YYEKEE (reference sequence). CDR3 length: 15 amino acids. J was trimmed by 5 bases and V by 4 bases; bases with no gene match: 7. The CDR3 is CASSSGTGGIDEQYF. CDR3 DNA sequence: TGTGCCAGCAGCAGCGGGACAGGGGGCATCGACGAGCAGTACTTC.

On this clone: One junction end disagrees with the germline gene, perhaps due to a read error. The rearrangement uses TRBV7-7 and TRBJ2-1; 9 bases are a match to TRBD1. The CDR3 is 16 residues long. Per the germline V gene, CDR1 is SSHAT and CDR2 is FNYEAQ (reference sequence). The CDR3 DNA reads as TGTGCTAGCAGCGCCTTAGGGACAGGGATCTACAATGAGCAGTTCTTC. This translates into CASSALGTGIYNEQFF.

The V gene is TRBV11-2, the J gene TRBJ1-1, with no clear D. The V end lost 3 bases, the J end lost 4 bases, and 6 bases lay between the germline ends. The CDR3 contains 12 residues. CDR1 and CDR2 (germline): SGHAT, FQNNGV. DNA for the CDR3: TGTGCCAGCAGCTTCCCCCCCACTGAAGCTTTCTTT. It specifies CASSFPPTEAFF. Using reference TRBV11-2 and TRBJ1-1 for the parts outside the CDR3, the full variable domain is EAGVAQSPRYKIIEKRQSVAFWCNPISGHATLYWYQQILGQGPKLLIQFQNNGVVDDSQLPKDRFSAERLKGVDSTLKIQPAKLEDSAVYLCASSFPPTEAFFGQGTRLTVV.

The chain has TRBV5-1 and TRBJ1-2; D call uncertain. The CDR3 has 15 amino acids. The V and J ends lost 0 bases and 4 bases respectively, with 13 bases between them. Germline CDR1 reads SGHRS; CDR2 reads YFSETQ. The CDR3 DNA reads TGCGCCAGCAGCTTGGGGGGATCCTTGGCCTATGGCTACACCTTC. Translation: CASSLGGSLAYGYTF.

This clone was recorded a few times. The chain uses TRBV10-3 and TRBJ1-2, with 9 bases lining up with TRBD1. The ends lost 7 bases at V and 5 bases at J; junction bases unmatched: 5. Germline V gene sequence: CDR1 ENHRY, CDR2 SYGVKD. This CDR3 is built from 13 residues. The CDR3 bases are TGTGCCATCACGGGACAGGGTGCATATGGCTACACCTTC. Encoded protein: CAITGQGAYGYTF.

The rearrangement uses TRBV7-3 and TRBJ2-1; D is undetermined. This CDR3 spans 13 amino acids. CDR1 and CDR2 (germline): SGHTA, FQGTGA. The V and J ends lost 1 base and 9 bases respectively, with 10 bases between them. The CDR3 protein is CASSLNPPAEQFF. DNA of the CDR3: TGTGCCAGCAGCTTAAACCCGCCCGCTGAGCAGTTCTTC.

The chain employs TRBV4-3 and TRBJ2-1; 10 bases match TRBD2. This CDR3 contains 16 residues. CDR1 is LGHNA and CDR2 is YSLEER in the germline V gene. V shed 6 bases, J shed 6 bases, and the junction held 11 bases outside the gene matches. The chain's CDR3 is CASSRLTSGMVNEQFF. CDR3 nucleotide sequence: TGCGCCAGCAGTCGCCTCACTAGCGGGATGGTCAATGAGCAGTTCTTC.

The J gene is TRBJ2-1, the V gene TRBV10-3; a weak D match, TRBD1 (6 bases). The V gene's germline CDR1 is ENHRY and CDR2 SYGVKD. The CDR3 contains 17 residues. V lost 0 bases and J 3 bases, leaving 15 bases between the germline ends. CDR3 residues: CAISESARTAIYNEQFF. The CDR3 DNA is TGTGCCATCAGTGAGTCCGCCCGGACAGCTATCTACAATGAGCAGTTCTTC.

V is TRBV15 and J is TRBJ1-2, with D uncertain. Trimming shortened V by 7 bases and J by 2 bases, and 14 bases separated the two germline ends. Germline values: CDR1 LNHNV, CDR2 YYDKDF (reference sequence). CDR3 length equals 14 residues. The CDR3 spells CATNLGPRNYGYTF. CDR3 bases: TGTGCCACCAACCTGGGCCCGCGCAACTATGGCTACACCTTC.

The table lists this clone with a count of one. The chain recombines TRBV10-3 with TRBJ2-1, with TRBD2 identical over 10 bases. V shed 7 bases and J 4 bases; nucleotides not matched to a gene: 7. This CDR3 spans 15 amino acids. Germline V gene sequence: CDR1 ENHRY, CDR2 SYGVKD. For the CDR3, the DNA is TGTGCCATCATCTCCCTAGCGGGAGCTTACAATGAGCAGTTCTTC. Protein sequence: CAIISLAGAYNEQFF.

The chain joins TRBV5-1 to TRBJ2-5; the match to TRBD1 covers 7 bases. This CDR3 is built from 15 residues. Losses at the gene ends were 2 bases for V and 1 base for J; bases not matched to a gene: 5. The germline V gene has CDR1 SGHRS and CDR2 YFSETQ. The CDR3 DNA reads TGCGCCAGCAGCTTATTCGGGGACAGCCAAGAGACCCAGTACTTC. Translating gives CASSLFGDSQETQYF.

The genes are TRBV10-3 and TRBJ2-7; 7 positions match TRBD2. The germline V gene encodes CDR1 ENHRY and CDR2 SYGVKD. V lost 3 bases, J lost 3 bases, and 11 bases stayed unmatched. This CDR3 region has 16 residues. CDR3 nucleotides: TGTGCCATCAGTGACCCTTGGGAACTAGCGAACTACGAGCAGTACTTC. Its translation: CAISDPWELANYEQYF.

V and J are TRBV7-2 and TRBJ1-5, with unresolved D. Looked up from germline, CDR1 is SGHTA and CDR2 is FQGNSA. There are 14 residues in the CDR3. Trimming pared 5 bases from V and 4 bases from J, leaving 12 bases between. Here the CDR3 reads CASSPRSGNQPQHF. CDR3 nucleotides: TGTGCCAGCAGCCCCAGGAGTGGGAATCAGCCCCAGCATTTT.

In its sample, this clone was seen a few times. This sequence joins TRBV7-3 and TRBJ2-7, with D possibly TRBD1 on 6 matching bases. Germline CDR1 SGHTA, CDR2 FQGTGA. V dropped 2 bases and J dropped 7 bases, with 15 bases sitting between them. The length of the CDR3 is 14 residues. CDR3 DNA: TGTGCCAGCAGCTTAGGGACACCACCTACGGAGCAGTACTTC. Its translation: CASSLGTPPTEQYF.

The CDR3 coding sequence is TGTGCCGTCTCCAGGGGTTCCTACGAGCAGTACTTC. Translating gives CAVSRGSYEQYF. The J gene is TRBJ2-5, the V gene TRBV10-3; D might be TRBD1 (6 bases). The J call could be wrong; TRBJ2-7 is a better fit for the DNA end. This CDR3 comprises 12 residues. Germline assignment: CDR1 ENHRY and CDR2 SYGVKD.

The rearrangement links TRBV28 to TRBJ1-2, with D unclear. Between the trimmed V and J ends, which lost 5 bases and 4 bases, there was a span of 11 bases. CDR3 length: 13 amino acids. Per the germline V gene, CDR1 is MDHEN and CDR2 is SYDVKM. The CDR3 loop is CASSPSITYGYTF. The CDR3 nucleotides are TGTGCCAGCAGTCCGTCTATTACCTATGGCTACACCTTC.